The T cell receptor beta chain under discussion was sequenced for a study of T cell repertoires in cytomegalovirus infection (dated by TCRdb to the late 2010s). Context from the whole study: Donor HLA type was relevant to the analysis, because carriage of CMV infection together with the matching HLA type was indicated by public TCR beta signatures. The paper's findings and limits, for the study overall: The ex vivo response was dominated by HLA-C-restricted CMV-specific TCR beta clonotypes, and the single most frequent clonotype in two of eight donors was supplied by these HLA-C-restricted clonotypes. Carriers of CMV infection plus the relevant HLA type were discriminated by the cumulative frequency of public TCR beta family members in the study cohort and in an independent roughly 350-donor cohort.

Sequencing took place on an Illumina HiSeq 1500. TCRdb ran its own pipeline on the public reads, namely fastp trimming at Q25 and MiXCR clone calling, and kept in-frame beta chains. One record per CDR3 amino acid sequence lists the most common genes and DNA. The sample has approximately 630,000 distinct CDR3 sequences on record, 20% to 25% of them singletons. The top ten clones comprise 8% of the sample. This clonotype was counted at least ten times. The antigen this receptor binds is unknown. Base qualities are not recorded, but no much larger clone differs from it by a single base. Sample: CD8+ T cells from PBMCs. This clonotype was sampled from a human donor in good health (CMV status not recorded). Some clones in this sample may be carry-over from other donors' samples.

The CDR3 protein is CASKTPADYNSPLHF. The DNA reads as follows: TGTGCCAGCAAGACCCCGGCGGACTATAATTCACCCCTCCACTTT. The sequence joins TRBV12-3 or TRBV12-4 to TRBJ1-6; the D gene assignment is ambiguous. V loses 7 bases of germline sequence and J loses 3 bases, and the interval between the two ends is 13 bases. The CDR3 contains 15 residues, cysteine and phenylalanine counted. Solely the CDR3 DNA is kept, with 45 bases framed from the first base.